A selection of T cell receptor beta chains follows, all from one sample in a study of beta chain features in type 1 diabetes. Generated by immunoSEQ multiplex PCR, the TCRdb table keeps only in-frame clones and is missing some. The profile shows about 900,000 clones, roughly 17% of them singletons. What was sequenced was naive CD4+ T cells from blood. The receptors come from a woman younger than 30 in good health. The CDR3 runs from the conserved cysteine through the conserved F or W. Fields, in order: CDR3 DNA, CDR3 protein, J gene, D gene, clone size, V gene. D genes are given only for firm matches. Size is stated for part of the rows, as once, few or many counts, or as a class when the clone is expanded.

cdr3_nt: TGTGCCAGCAGCCCCTCCCCTAACTATGGCTACACCTTC
cdr3_aa: CASSPSPNYGYTF
j_call: TRBJ1-2
d_call: -
clone_size: few
v_call: TRBV7-2

cdr3_nt: TGTGCCAGCAGCGTAGGGGGGAACCGCTACAATGAGCAGTTCTTC
cdr3_aa: CASSVGGNRYNEQFF
j_call: TRBJ2-1
d_call: -
clone_size: -
v_call: TRBV9

cdr3_nt: TGTGCCAGCAGCTTCAATTACATGAACACTGAAGCTTTCTTT
cdr3_aa: CASSFNYMNTEAFF
j_call: TRBJ1-1
d_call: -
clone_size: few
v_call: TRBV7-9

cdr3_nt: TGTGCCAGCAGGGACGGACTAGCGGGCTCCTACTACGAGCAGTACTTC
cdr3_aa: CASRDGLAGSYYEQYF
j_call: TRBJ2-7
d_call: TRBD2
clone_size: few
v_call: TRBV2

cdr3_nt: TGTGCCAGCAGTCCGCCTCCGTATAGGCTACAAAACATTCAGTACTTC
cdr3_aa: CASSPPPYRLQNIQYF
j_call: TRBJ2-4
d_call: -
clone_size: -
v_call: TRBV28

cdr3_nt: TGTGCCAGCAGCCCAACCAAGACTAGCGGGAGGACCAATGAGCAGTTCTTC
cdr3_aa: CASSPTKTSGRTNEQFF
j_call: TRBJ2-1
d_call: TRBD2
clone_size: few
v_call: TRBV7-8

cdr3_nt: TGTGCCAGCAGTGTTTTCACAGATACGCAGTATTTT
cdr3_aa: CASSVFTDTQYF
j_call: TRBJ2-3
d_call: -
clone_size: few
v_call: TRBV2

cdr3_nt: TGTGCCAGCAGCCCAGGGACTAGCGGGAGGCATGTAGAGACCCAGTACTTC
cdr3_aa: CASSPGTSGRHVETQYF
j_call: TRBJ2-5
d_call: TRBD2
clone_size: -
v_call: TRBV7-3

cdr3_nt: TGTGCCAGCAAGCCGGGACAGGGGGGAGAGACCCAGTACTTC
cdr3_aa: CASKPGQGGETQYF
j_call: TRBJ2-5
d_call: TRBD1
clone_size: few
v_call: TRBV2

cdr3_nt: TGTGCCAGCAGCCGGACAGGGGTGGCCGGGGAGCTGTTTTTT
cdr3_aa: CASSRTGVAGELFF
j_call: TRBJ2-2
d_call: TRBD1
clone_size: -
v_call: TRBV27

cdr3_nt: TGCGCCAGCAGCCCCTCGGGATTGGGGGCGCAGGAGACCCAGTACTTC
cdr3_aa: CASSPSGLGAQETQYF
j_call: TRBJ2-5
d_call: -
clone_size: few
v_call: TRBV5-1

cdr3_nt: TGCGCCAGCAGTCAATCGCGCGGAGATGAAGCTTTCTTT
cdr3_aa: CASSQSRGDEAFF
j_call: TRBJ1-1
d_call: -
clone_size: few
v_call: TRBV23-1

cdr3_nt: TGTGCCAGCAGCGCCCACCCAAGCGGGAGGGCCACAGATACGCAGTATTTT
cdr3_aa: CASSAHPSGRATDTQYF
j_call: TRBJ2-3
d_call: TRBD2
clone_size: -
v_call: TRBV7-8

cdr3_nt: TGTGCCAGCAGTTCCGGACAAAACAATGAGCAGTTCTTC
cdr3_aa: CASSSGQNNEQFF
j_call: TRBJ2-1
d_call: -
clone_size: -
v_call: TRBV28

cdr3_nt: TGTGCCAGCAGCCAGGGGAATGAGCAGTTCTTC
cdr3_aa: CASSQGNEQFF
j_call: TRBJ2-1
d_call: -
clone_size: -
v_call: TRBV7-9

cdr3_nt: TGTGCCAGCAGTTACTTAGCGGGAGGGATGGCAGATACGCAGTATTTT
cdr3_aa: CASSYLAGGMADTQYF
j_call: TRBJ2-3
d_call: TRBD2
clone_size: -
v_call: TRBV28

cdr3_nt: TGTGCCAGCAGCTTAGTTAGCGCGAACCCCTACGAGCAGTACTTC
cdr3_aa: CASSLVSANPYEQYF
j_call: TRBJ2-7
d_call: -
clone_size: few
v_call: TRBV7-2

cdr3_nt: TGCGCCAGCAGCTCTCGGACGGTGAACACTGAAGCTTTCTTT
cdr3_aa: CASSSRTVNTEAFF
j_call: TRBJ1-1
d_call: -
clone_size: few
v_call: TRBV5-1

cdr3_nt: TGTGCCAGCACCAAGACAGGGAGAGAGACCCAGTACTTC
cdr3_aa: CASTKTGRETQYF
j_call: TRBJ2-5
d_call: TRBD1
clone_size: -
v_call: TRBV11-2

cdr3_nt: TGCGCCAGCAGCGGGACCGCTGGCATCGCTGAAGCTTTCTTT
cdr3_aa: CASSGTAGIAEAFF
j_call: TRBJ1-1
d_call: -
clone_size: -
v_call: TRBV5-1

cdr3_nt: TGTGCCAGCAGAGGGGACAGGGGTCATGGCTACACCTTC
cdr3_aa: CASRGDRGHGYTF
j_call: TRBJ1-2
d_call: TRBD1
clone_size: -
v_call: TRBV25-1

cdr3_nt: TGTGCTAGCAGCCCGAGTTACGGTGATAGGGAGACCCAGTACTTC
cdr3_aa: CASSPSYGDRETQYF
j_call: TRBJ2-5
d_call: -
clone_size: -
v_call: TRBV7-7

cdr3_nt: TGTGCCAGTAGTATAAAAGGACTAGCGGGAAAAGAGACCCAGTACTTC
cdr3_aa: CASSIKGLAGKETQYF
j_call: TRBJ2-5
d_call: TRBD2
clone_size: -
v_call: TRBV19

cdr3_nt: TGTGCCAGCAACCGCGGGACGGGAGGGTATGGAAAGACCCAGTACTTC
cdr3_aa: CASNRGTGGYGKTQYF
j_call: TRBJ2-5
d_call: TRBD2
clone_size: few
v_call: TRBV11-2

cdr3_nt: TGTGCCATCAGTGCGGAACTAGCGGACGTAGGGGATGAGCAGTTCTTC
cdr3_aa: CAISAELADVGDEQFF
j_call: TRBJ2-1
d_call: TRBD2
clone_size: -
v_call: TRBV10-3

cdr3_nt: TGCAGCGTCGGTGATTCTAATGAAAAACTGTTTTTT
cdr3_aa: CSVGDSNEKLFF
j_call: TRBJ1-4
d_call: -
clone_size: -
v_call: TRBV29-1

cdr3_nt: TGTGCCAGCAGCTGGGGGAGTCGCACAGATACGCAGTATTTT
cdr3_aa: CASSWGSRTDTQYF
j_call: TRBJ2-3
d_call: -
clone_size: -
v_call: TRBV7-3